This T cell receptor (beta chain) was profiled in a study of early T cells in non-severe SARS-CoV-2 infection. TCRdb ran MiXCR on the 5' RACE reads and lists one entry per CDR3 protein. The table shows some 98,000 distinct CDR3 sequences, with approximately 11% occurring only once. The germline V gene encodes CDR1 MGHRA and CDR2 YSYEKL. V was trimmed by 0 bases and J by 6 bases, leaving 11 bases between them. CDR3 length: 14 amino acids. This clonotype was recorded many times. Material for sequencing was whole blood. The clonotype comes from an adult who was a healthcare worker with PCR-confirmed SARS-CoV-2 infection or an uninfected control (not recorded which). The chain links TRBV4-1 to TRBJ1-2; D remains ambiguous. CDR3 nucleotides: TGCGCCAGCAGCCAAGATGCCCGGGGAAATGGCTACACCTTC. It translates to CASSQDARGNGYTF.